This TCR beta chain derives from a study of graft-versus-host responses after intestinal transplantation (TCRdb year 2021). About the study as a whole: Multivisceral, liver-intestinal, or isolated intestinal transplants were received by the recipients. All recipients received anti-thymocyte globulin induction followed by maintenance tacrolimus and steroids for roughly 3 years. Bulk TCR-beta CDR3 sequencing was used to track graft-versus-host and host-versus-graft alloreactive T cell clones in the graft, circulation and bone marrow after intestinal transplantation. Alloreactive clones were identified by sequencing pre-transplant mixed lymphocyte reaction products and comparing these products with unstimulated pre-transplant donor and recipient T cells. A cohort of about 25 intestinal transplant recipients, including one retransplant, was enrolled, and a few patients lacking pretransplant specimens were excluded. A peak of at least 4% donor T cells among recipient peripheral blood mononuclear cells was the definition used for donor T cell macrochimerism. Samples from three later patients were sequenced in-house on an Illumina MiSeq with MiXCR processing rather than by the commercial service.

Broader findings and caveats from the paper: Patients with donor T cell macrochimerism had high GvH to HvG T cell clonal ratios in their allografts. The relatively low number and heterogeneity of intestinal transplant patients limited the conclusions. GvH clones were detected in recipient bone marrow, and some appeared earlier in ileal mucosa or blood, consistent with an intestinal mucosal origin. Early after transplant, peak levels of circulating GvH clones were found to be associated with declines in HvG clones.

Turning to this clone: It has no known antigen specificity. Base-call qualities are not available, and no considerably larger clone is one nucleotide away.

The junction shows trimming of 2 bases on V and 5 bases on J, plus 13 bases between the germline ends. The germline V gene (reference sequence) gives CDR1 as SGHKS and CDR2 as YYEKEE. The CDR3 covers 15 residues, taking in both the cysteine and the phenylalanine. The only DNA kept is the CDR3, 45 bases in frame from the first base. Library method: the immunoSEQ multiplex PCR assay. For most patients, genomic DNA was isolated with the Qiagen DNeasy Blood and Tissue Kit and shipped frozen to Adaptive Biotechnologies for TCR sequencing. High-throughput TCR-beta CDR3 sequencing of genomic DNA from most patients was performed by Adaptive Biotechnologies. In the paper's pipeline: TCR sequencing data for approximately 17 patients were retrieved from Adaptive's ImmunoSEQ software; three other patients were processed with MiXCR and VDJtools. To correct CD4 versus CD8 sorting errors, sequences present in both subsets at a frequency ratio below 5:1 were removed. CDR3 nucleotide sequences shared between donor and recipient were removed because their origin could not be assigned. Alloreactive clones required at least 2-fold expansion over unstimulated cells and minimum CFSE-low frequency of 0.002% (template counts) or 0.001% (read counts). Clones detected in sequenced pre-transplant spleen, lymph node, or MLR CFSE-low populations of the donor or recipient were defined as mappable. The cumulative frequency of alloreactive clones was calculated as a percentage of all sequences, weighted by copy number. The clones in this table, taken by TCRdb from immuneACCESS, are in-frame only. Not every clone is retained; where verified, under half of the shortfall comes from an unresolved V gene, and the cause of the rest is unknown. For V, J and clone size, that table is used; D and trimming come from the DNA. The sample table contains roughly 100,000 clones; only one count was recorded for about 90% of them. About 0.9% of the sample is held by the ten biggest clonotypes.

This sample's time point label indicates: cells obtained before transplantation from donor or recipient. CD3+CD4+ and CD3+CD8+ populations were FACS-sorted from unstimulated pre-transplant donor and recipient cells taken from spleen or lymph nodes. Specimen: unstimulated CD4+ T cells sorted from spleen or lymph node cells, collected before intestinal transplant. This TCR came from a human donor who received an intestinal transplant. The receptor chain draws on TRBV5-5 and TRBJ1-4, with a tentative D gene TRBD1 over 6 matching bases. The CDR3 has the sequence CASSFQTGLNEKLFF. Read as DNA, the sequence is TGTGCCAGCAGCTTCCAGACAGGACTAAATGAAAAACTGTTTTTT.